One T cell receptor (beta chain) is described in this entry. The CDR3 spans 14 residues. The ends were cut back, 4 bases at V and 0 bases at J, with 9 bases in the middle. Germline V lookup: CDR1 MGHRA, CDR2 YSYEKL. The entry originates in a study of siplizumab effects on memory and regulatory T cells. Here immunoSEQ multiplex PCR was the method, and the copy in TCRdb shows in-frame clones only, minus some. In the table there are about 94,000 clones, roughly 94% of which are singletons. V usage is TRBV4-1 and J usage is TRBJ1-1; D remains unclear. The clonotype comes from a human donor in good health. The sequenced sample was non-Treg CD4+ T cells sorted from blood. The CDR3 coding sequence is TGCGCCAGCAGCCGCCCGGGCCTGAACACTGAAGCTTTCTTT. Translating gives CASSRPGLNTEAFF.